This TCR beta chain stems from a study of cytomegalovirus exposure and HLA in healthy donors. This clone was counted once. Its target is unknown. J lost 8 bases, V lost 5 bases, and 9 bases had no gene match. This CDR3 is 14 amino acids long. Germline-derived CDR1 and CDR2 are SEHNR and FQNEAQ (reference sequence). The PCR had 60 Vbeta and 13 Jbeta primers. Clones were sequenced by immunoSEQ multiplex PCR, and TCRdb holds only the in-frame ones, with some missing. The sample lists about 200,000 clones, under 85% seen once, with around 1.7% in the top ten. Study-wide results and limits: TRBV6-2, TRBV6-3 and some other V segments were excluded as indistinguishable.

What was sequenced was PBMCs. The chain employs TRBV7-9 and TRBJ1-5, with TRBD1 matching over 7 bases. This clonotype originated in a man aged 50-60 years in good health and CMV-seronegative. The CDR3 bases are TGTGCCAGCAGCCCGACCGACAGGGTAGAGCCCCAGCATTTT. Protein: CASSPTDRVEPQHF.